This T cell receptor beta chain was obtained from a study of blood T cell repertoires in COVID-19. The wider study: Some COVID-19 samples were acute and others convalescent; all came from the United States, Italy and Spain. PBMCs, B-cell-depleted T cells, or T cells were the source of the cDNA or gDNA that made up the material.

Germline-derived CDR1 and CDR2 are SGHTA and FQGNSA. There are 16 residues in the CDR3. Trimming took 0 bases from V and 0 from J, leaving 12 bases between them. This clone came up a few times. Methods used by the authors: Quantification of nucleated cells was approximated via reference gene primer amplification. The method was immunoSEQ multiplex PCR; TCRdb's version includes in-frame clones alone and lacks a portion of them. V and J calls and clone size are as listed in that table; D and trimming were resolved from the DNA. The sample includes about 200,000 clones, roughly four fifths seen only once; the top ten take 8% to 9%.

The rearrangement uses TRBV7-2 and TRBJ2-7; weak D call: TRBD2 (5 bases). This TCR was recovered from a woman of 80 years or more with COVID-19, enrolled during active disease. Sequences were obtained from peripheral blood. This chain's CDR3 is CASSLASGPSSYEQYF. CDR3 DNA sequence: TGTGCCAGCAGCTTAGCGAGCGGACCCAGCTCCTACGAGCAGTACTTC. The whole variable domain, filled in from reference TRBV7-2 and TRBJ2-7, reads GAGVSQSPSNKVTEKGKDVELRCDPISGHTALYWYRQSLGQGLEFLIYFQGNSAPDKSGLPSDRFSAERTGGSVSTLTIQRTQQEDSAVYLCASSLASGPSSYEQYFGPGTRLTVT.